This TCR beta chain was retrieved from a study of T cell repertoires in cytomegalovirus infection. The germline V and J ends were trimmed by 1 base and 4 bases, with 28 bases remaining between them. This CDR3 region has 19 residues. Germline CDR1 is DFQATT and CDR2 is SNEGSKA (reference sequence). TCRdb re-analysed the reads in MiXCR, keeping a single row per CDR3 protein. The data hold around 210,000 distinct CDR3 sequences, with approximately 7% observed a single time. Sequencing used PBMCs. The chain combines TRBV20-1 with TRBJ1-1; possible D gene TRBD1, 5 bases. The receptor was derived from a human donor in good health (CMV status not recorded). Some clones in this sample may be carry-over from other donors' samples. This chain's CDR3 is CSARAEGPGLRSLGTEAFF. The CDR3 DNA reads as TGCAGTGCTAGAGCAGAGGGGCCGGGGCTCCGTTCCTTGGGCACTGAAGCTTTCTTT.